The clone carrying this TCR beta chain has more than one count but fewer than ten. TCRdb re-called the RT-PCR reads with MiXCR, one entry per CDR3 protein. The profile covers about 540,000 distinct CDR3 sequences, with approximately 22% appearing a single time and 2.5% to 3% taken by the ten largest. Germline CDR1 and CDR2: SGHRS and YFSETQ. This CDR3 contains 16 residues. V dropped 1 base and J dropped 0 bases, with 12 bases sitting between them. The data stem from a study of response to subunit inactivated influenza vaccine. These data are also associated with another study on T cells expressing NK-cell markers. That study reports: Making the TCR beta cDNA relied on 5'RACE template switching with UMIs.

V usage is TRBV5-1 and J usage is TRBJ2-3; unclear D gene. The sequences come from CD4+ T cells sorted from PBMCs, collected approximately 13 days after vaccination. The clonotype was recovered from a man aged 45 to 65 who received an inactivated influenza vaccine. For the CDR3, the DNA is TGCGCCAGCAGCTTGTCCCCACAGCGAAGCACAGATACGCAGTATTTT. This codes for CASSLSPQRSTDTQYF.